These 10 T cell receptor beta chains came from one sample sequenced in a study of blood T cell repertoires in COVID-19. Assay: immunoSEQ multiplex PCR; the TCRdb copy retains only in-frame clones and omits some. The sample includes approximately 150,000 clones, 75% to 90% seen only once; the top ten take about 4%. Input material: peripheral blood. The origin of the receptors is an older woman with active or convalescent COVID-19.

V and J are TRBV5-4 and TRBJ2-7; perhaps TRBD1 as D (5 bases). This CDR3 has 15 amino acids. Trimming left V 0 bases short and J 6 bases short, with 16 bases between. The germline gives CDR1 SGHNT, CDR2 YYREEE (reference sequence). CDR3 protein: CASSLVGRVLAEQYF. DNA for the CDR3: TGTGCCAGCAGCTTGGTCGGCAGGGTACTCGCCGAGCAGTACTTC.

V is TRBV4-3 and J is TRBJ2-6; D remains ambiguous. Trimming removed 1 base from V and 0 bases from J, with 4 bases in between. The germline V gene has CDR1 LGHNA and CDR2 YSLEER. The CDR3 sequence is 15 residues long. CDR3 nucleotides: TGCGCCAGCAGCCAAGGCGGCTCTGGGGCCAACGTCCTGACTTTC. It translates to CASSQGGSGANVLTF.

A remark on this clone: A read error may produce the germline difference seen at one junction end. The J gene is TRBJ1-2, the V gene TRBV12-3 or TRBV12-4; D may be TRBD1 (6 bases). This CDR3 comprises 12 residues. As DNA, the CDR3 is TGTGCCAGCACTTTACAGGGTCGTGGCTACACCTTC. Translation gives CASTLQGRGYTF.

The chain couples TRBV30 to TRBJ1-2; D not resolved. Looked up from germline, CDR1 is GTSNPN and CDR2 is SVGIG (reference sequence). This CDR3 is built from 14 residues. Trimming shortened V by 5 bases and J by 1 base, and 14 bases separated the two germline ends. The CDR3 bases are TGTGCCTGGGGCAGGTACCTCGATAACTATGGCTACACCTTC. It yields the protein CAWGRYLDNYGYTF. Full variable domain (missing parts from reference TRBV30 and TRBJ1-2): SQTIHQWPATLVQPVGSPLSLECTVEGTSNPNLYWYRQAAGRGLQLLFYSVGIGQISSEVPQNLSASRPQDRQFILSSKKLLLSDSGFYLCAWGRYLDNYGYTFGSGTRLTVV.

This chain uses TRBV18 with TRBJ2-2, with D tentatively TRBD1 (5 bases). CDR1 KGHSH and CDR2 LQKENI come from the germline V gene. V lost 2 bases to trimming and J lost 6 bases, with 19 bases between them. This CDR3 comprises 17 residues. DNA of the CDR3: TGTGCCAGCTCACCATTTGGAAGGGGATTTCAATCCGGGGAGCTGTTTTTT. Translation: CASSPFGRGFQSGELFF.

This chain uses TRBV7-2 with TRBJ2-3; 9 bases agree with TRBD2. J lost 5 bases, V lost 1 base, and 7 bases had no gene match. Germline values: CDR1 SGHTA, CDR2 FQGNSA. The CDR3 has 16 amino acids. As DNA, the CDR3 is TGTGCCAGCAGCTTAGGGCGGGGGGGGTTCGGAGATACGCAGTATTTT. This translates into CASSLGRGGFGDTQYF.

The chain is built from TRBV9 and TRBJ2-1; TRBD2 agrees at 10 bases. With V trimmed by 4 bases and J by 9 bases, 13 bases remained unmatched. Germline V CDR1 and CDR2: SGDLS, YYNGEE. The CDR3 spans 16 residues. The CDR3 DNA sequence: TGTGCCAGCAGCCCCCATAGCGGGGGGTCTGGGGGTGAGCAGTTCTTC. It translates to CASSPHSGGSGGEQFF.

The V gene is TRBV4-3, the J gene TRBJ2-3, with TRBD2 matching over 11 bases. The V and J ends lost 4 bases and 2 bases, in that order; junction bases with no gene match: 2. CDR1 and CDR2 from the germline V gene are LGHNA and YSLEER. The CDR3 has 15 residues. For the CDR3, the DNA is TGCGCCAGCAGCCTAGCGGGGGGGATCACAGATACGCAGTATTTT. This encodes CASSLAGGITDTQYF.

The chain joins TRBV10-2 to TRBJ1-6, with 8 bases lining up with TRBD1. CDR1 and CDR2 from the germline V gene are WSHSY and SAAADI. V lost 6 bases, J lost 5 bases, and 6 bases stayed unmatched. The CDR3 spans 15 residues. The CDR3 loop reads CASSHTGGDNSPLHF. DNA for the CDR3: TGCGCCAGCAGCCATACAGGGGGGGATAATTCACCCCTCCACTTT.

The chain is built from TRBV7-9 and TRBJ1-2, with 8 bases fitting TRBD1. Germline loops: CDR1 SEHNR, CDR2 FQNEAQ (reference sequence). Unmatched junction bases numbered 0, after V lost 1 base and J lost 8 bases. CDR3 length equals 12 residues. The CDR3 spells CASSLGQGGYTF. As DNA, the CDR3 is TGTGCCAGCAGCTTAGGACAGGGGGGCTACACCTTC.